This T cell receptor beta chain was documented in a study of cytomegalovirus exposure and HLA in healthy donors. Study-wide points: Reports indicated that the classifier achieved high specificity and sensitivity in diagnosing cytomegalovirus status. In a later analysis, most CMV-associated TCR beta chains appeared HLA-restricted.

The study ran its PCR with 60 Vbeta and 13 Jbeta primers. Sequencing used immunoSEQ multiplex PCR; TCRdb keeps in-frame clones, though not all of them. The table shows roughly 180,000 clones, with 75% occurring only once. Concerning this clone itself: Its specificity is unknown.

Sequences were obtained from PBMCs. The source is a woman aged 40 to 50 in good health and CMV-seropositive.

The CDR3: CASSLPPAGAATGELFF. CDR3 in DNA: TGTGCCAGCAGTCTCCCGCCAGCGGGAGCGGCCACCGGGGAGCTGTTTTTT. The rearrangement links TRBV28 to TRBJ2-2; 8 nucleotides align to TRBD2. Germline CDR1 and CDR2: MDHEN and SYDVKM. Germline trimming cut 5 bases from V and 4 bases from J; bases unmatched to any gene: 12. This CDR3 region has 17 residues.